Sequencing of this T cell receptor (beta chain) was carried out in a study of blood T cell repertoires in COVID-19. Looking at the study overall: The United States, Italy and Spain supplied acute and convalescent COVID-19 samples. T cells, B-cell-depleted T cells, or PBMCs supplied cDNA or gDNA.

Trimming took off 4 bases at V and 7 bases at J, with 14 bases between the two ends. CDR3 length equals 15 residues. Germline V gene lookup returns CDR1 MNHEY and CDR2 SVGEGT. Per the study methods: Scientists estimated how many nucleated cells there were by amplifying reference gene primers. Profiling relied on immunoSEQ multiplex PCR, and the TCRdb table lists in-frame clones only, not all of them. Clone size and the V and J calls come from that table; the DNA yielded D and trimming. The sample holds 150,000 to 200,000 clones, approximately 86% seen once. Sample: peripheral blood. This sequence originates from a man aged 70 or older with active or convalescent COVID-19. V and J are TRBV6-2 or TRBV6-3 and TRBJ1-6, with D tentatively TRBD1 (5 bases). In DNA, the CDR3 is TGTGCCAGCAGTTTGTTTGGCAGGGCAAATTCACCCCTCCACTTT. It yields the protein CASSLFGRANSPLHF.